Shown below are 31 T cell receptor beta chains from a single sample sequenced in a study of identical twins. TCRdb reprocessed the 5' RACE reads with MiXCR, giving one entry per CDR3 protein. The sample has some 230,000 distinct CDR3 sequences, over 5.5% seen once. These same data were also listed under a study on T cells expressing NK-cell markers.

The source material was CD8+ T cells sorted from blood. These receptor sequences come from a woman between 18 and 30 years old in good health.

J is TRBJ2-3 and V is TRBV11-1; TRBD1 might be the D (5 bases). This CDR3 comprises 17 residues. CDR1 is SGHAT, CDR2 FQDESV, per germline (reference sequence). V dropped 5 bases and J dropped 6 bases, with 24 bases sitting between them. Written as DNA, the CDR3 is TGTGCCAGCAGCACCGCCTCCGGACACCGAGCTTTGGATACGCAGTATTTT. It yields the protein CASSTASGHRALDTQYF.

The J gene is TRBJ2-5, the V gene TRBV14; weak D call: TRBD1 (6 bases). From germline, CDR1 is SGHDN and CDR2 FVKESK. The V gene lost 4 bases and the J gene lost 1 base, with 10 bases spanning the gap. This CDR3 comprises 14 residues. The chain's CDR3 is CASSRVTGQETQYF. The CDR3 DNA follows: TGTGCCAGCAGCCGGGTGACAGGCCAAGAGACCCAGTACTTC.

There are a few counts of this clonotype. The chain couples TRBV12-3 or TRBV12-4 to TRBJ2-5, with 7 positions matching TRBD1. Trimming removed 5 bases from V and 6 bases from J; junction bases left unmatched: 9. The CDR3 runs to 14 residues. The CDR3 DNA reads TGTGCCAGCAGTCTCGACAGGGACCCGAAGACCCAGTACTTC. This gives the protein CASSLDRDPKTQYF.

This clonotype showed up many times. This rearrangement joins TRBV27 to TRBJ2-7; D not certain. V lost 3 bases, J lost 0 bases, and 9 bases lay in between. The CDR3 consists of 14 residues. Germline values: CDR1 MNHEY, CDR2 SMNVEV (reference sequence). CDR3 residues: CASSFQGSSYEQYF. The CDR3 nucleotides are TGTGCCAGCAGTTTCCAAGGCAGCTCCTACGAGCAGTACTTC.

Only a few counts were recorded for this clonotype. J is TRBJ2-1 and V is TRBV5-1, with TRBD2 matching over 12 bases. Losses at the gene ends were 3 bases for V and 8 bases for J; bases not matched to a gene: 6. The germline CDR1 and CDR2 sequences are SGHRS and YFSETQ. The CDR3 loop spans 15 amino acids. The CDR3 DNA sequence: TGCGCCAGCAGCTCAGTGACTAGCGGGAGAGATGAGCAGTTCTTC. This sequence encodes CASSSVTSGRDEQFF.

The chain recombines TRBV5-1 with TRBJ2-7; TRBD1 matches 7 bases. The germline V gene encodes CDR1 SGHRS and CDR2 YFSETQ. The CDR3 consists of 15 residues. Trimming at V came to 4 bases and at J to 2 bases, leaving 9 bases not matched to a gene. As DNA, the CDR3 is TGCGCCAGCAGCATCCAAAGGGGGCGAACCTACGAGCAGTACTTC. Translating it yields CASSIQRGRTYEQYF. Complete variable domain (other parts from reference TRBV5-1 and TRBJ2-7): KAGVTQTPRYLIKTRGQQVTLSCSPISGHRSVSWYQQTPGQGLQFLFEYFSETQRNKGNFPGRFSGRQFSNSRSEMNVSTLELGDSALYLCASSIQRGRTYEQYFGPGTRLTVT.

This clonotype has only a few counts. The V and J genes are TRBV30 and TRBJ2-7; D not resolved. Germline CDR1 is GTSNPN and CDR2 is SVGIG (reference sequence). The CDR3 consists of 12 residues. Trimming pared 3 bases from V and 6 bases from J, leaving 12 bases between. Here the CDR3 reads CAWRGPPSEQYF. The DNA of the CDR3 is TGTGCCTGGAGGGGCCCGCCGTCCGAGCAGTACTTC. The full variable domain, its missing parts supplied by reference TRBV30 and TRBJ2-7, is SQTIHQWPATLVQPVGSPLSLECTVEGTSNPNLYWYRQAAGRGLQLLFYSVGIGQISSEVPQNLSASRPQDRQFILSSKKLLLSDSGFYLCAWRGPPSEQYFGPGTRLTVT.

This clonotype was seen a few times. The J gene is TRBJ2-3, the V gene TRBV1. TRBV1 is annotated as a pseudogene. The CDR3 totals 12 residues. The CDR3 DNA is TGCACCAGCAGCCAAGAGGTAGATACGCAGTATTTT. Amino acid sequence: CTSSQEVDTQYF.

This clonotype was observed at least ten times. This sequence joins TRBV9 and TRBJ2-1; D possibly corresponds to TRBD2 (6 bases). V was clipped by 4 bases and J by 8 bases, with 13 bases between them. CDR3 length equals 13 residues. The V gene's germline CDR1 is SGDLS and CDR2 YYNGEE. This CDR3 is CASSPAGGDEQFF. CDR3 DNA sequence: TGTGCCAGCAGCCCAGCGGGTGGGGATGAGCAGTTCTTC.

This clonotype was counted ten times or more. V gene TRBV5-1 combines with J gene TRBJ2-3; 11 nucleotides match TRBD2. V lost 3 bases, J lost 2 bases, and 5 bases stayed unmatched. The CDR3 runs to 16 residues. CDR1 and CDR2 (germline): SGHRS, YFSETQ. This chain's CDR3 is CASSSLAGGLTDTQYF. The CDR3 region has the DNA TGCGCCAGCAGCTCCCTAGCGGGGGGCCTCACAGATACGCAGTATTTT.

This clonotype came up many times. CDR3 coding DNA: TGTGCCAGCAGTCCCATAGCGGGGCTCGAGCAGTACTTC. This sequence encodes CASSPIAGLEQYF. The chain has TRBV6-1 and TRBJ2-7, with 8 positions matching TRBD2. Germline-derived CDR1 and CDR2 are MNHNS and SASEGT. The CDR3 has 13 residues. Losses at the gene ends were 5 bases for V and 6 bases for J; bases not matched to a gene: 6.

Many counts were recorded for this clonotype. This chain links TRBV29-1 with TRBJ2-7; D possibly uses TRBD1 or TRBD2 (6 bases each). The CDR3 length is 11 residues. The V and J ends lost 5 bases and 6 bases respectively, with 11 bases between them. CDR1 and CDR2 (germline): SQVTM, ANQGSEA. CDR3: CSVTGRSEQYF. CDR3 nucleotide sequence: TGCAGCGTTACAGGGAGGAGCGAGCAGTACTTC.

This chain links TRBV5-5 with TRBJ2-2, with D possibly matching TRBD2 (7 bases). The CDR3 is 14 residues long. CDR1 is SGHKS, CDR2 YYEKEE, per germline (reference sequence). V lost 0 bases and J 6 bases, leaving 9 bases between the germline ends. The CDR3 loop is CASSLAGGPGELFF. The DNA for the CDR3 is TGTGCCAGCAGCTTGGCCGGGGGGCCCGGGGAGCTGTTTTTT.

This clonotype was observed at least ten times. CDR3 bases: TGTGCCAGCAGCAAACGCCGACAGGGGGGCTTCACCGGGGAGCTGTTTTTT. It specifies CASSKRRQGGFTGELFF. This chain connects TRBV21-1 to TRBJ2-2; TRBD1 reflects the table's D call only, with no check against the DNA. TRBV21-1 is shown as a pseudogene. This CDR3 is 17 amino acids long.

In its sample, this clonotype was seen a few times. CDR3 DNA: TGCAGTGCAACTGGGACTAGCGGAATCTCCTACGAGCAGTACTTC. It yields the protein CSATGTSGISYEQYF. This chain connects TRBV20-1 to TRBJ2-7, with 11 bases aligning to TRBD2. The CDR3 contains 15 residues. Germline CDR1 is DFQATT and CDR2 is SNEGSKA (reference sequence). V lost 6 bases, J lost 0 bases, and 7 bases stayed unmatched.

The chain couples TRBV6-2 or TRBV6-3 to TRBJ2-1, with D possibly being TRBD2 (5 bases). The CDR3 runs to 18 residues. Deletions cut 5 bases from V and 4 bases from J, with 24 bases between. Germline CDR1 MNHEY, CDR2 SVGEGT. CDR3: CASSLDLFSGMGYNEQFF. The CDR3 DNA follows: TGTGCCAGCAGTCTCGACCTATTCAGCGGAATGGGTTACAATGAGCAGTTCTTC.

V gene TRBV12-3 or TRBV12-4 combines with J gene TRBJ2-1, with 8 bases lining up with TRBD2. This CDR3 has 13 amino acids. V was clipped by 5 bases and J by 8 bases; unmatched bases: 5. CDR3 in DNA: TGTGCCAGCAGTACGGGAGGGGAGGATGAGCAGTTCTTC. Translated: CASSTGGEDEQFF.

This clonotype was seen only a few times. The genes are TRBV4-1 and TRBJ2-2; D remains ambiguous. This CDR3 contains 14 residues. The V end was cut by 4 bases, the J end by 6 bases, with 12 bases between. Germline-derived CDR1 and CDR2 are MGHRA and YSYEKL. The CDR3 coding sequence is TGCGCCAGCAGCCTCGGTGGGGTTGCCGGGGAGCTGTTTTTT. Protein: CASSLGGVAGELFF.

In this sample, this clonotype turned up a few times. The V and J genes are TRBV20-1 and TRBJ2-3; 8 positions match TRBD2. Germline V gene data show CDR1 as DFQATT and CDR2 as SNEGSKA (reference sequence). V trimming: 1 base; J trimming: 5 bases; junction bases outside the gene matches: 11. The CDR3 sequence is 16 residues long. The CDR3 spells CSARVFPAGERDTQYF. DNA for the CDR3: TGCAGTGCTAGAGTATTCCCAGCGGGAGAAAGAGATACGCAGTATTTT.

At least ten counts were recorded for this clonotype. The chain recombines TRBV6-1 with TRBJ1-2; tentatively, D is TRBD1 (5 bases). Germline loops: CDR1 MNHNS, CDR2 SASEGT. The CDR3 extends over 14 amino acids. Trimming cost V 8 bases and J 4 bases, with 17 bases left between them. The CDR3 protein is CASGRQGGGYGYTF. The CDR3 coding sequence is TGTGCCAGCGGACGGCAGGGAGGAGGCTATGGCTACACCTTC.

This clonotype was observed a handful of times. The chain combines TRBV6-2 or TRBV6-3 with TRBJ1-5; D unresolved. V gave up 7 bases and J gave up 4 bases, with 14 bases separating them. The germline V gene encodes CDR1 MNHEY and CDR2 SVGEGT. The CDR3 length is 14 residues. This CDR3 reads CASTSLDRNQPQHF. DNA of the CDR3: TGTGCCAGCACATCCCTCGACCGAAATCAGCCCCAGCATTTT.

This clonotype was detected a few times. The chain couples TRBV2 to TRBJ2-3; the match to TRBD2 covers 13 bases. CDR3 length equals 15 residues. Germline loops: CDR1 SNHLY, CDR2 FYNNEI. With 3 bases clipped from V and 7 bases from J, the junction kept 4 bases outside the gene matches. The CDR3 coding sequence is TGTGCCAGCAGTGAGACTAGCGGGGGGCTAAATACGCAGTATTTT. Its protein is CASSETSGGLNTQYF.

This clonotype was picked up many times. V and J are TRBV11-2 and TRBJ2-1, with unresolved D. Trimming removed 4 bases from V and 5 bases from J, with 6 bases in between. CDR1 and CDR2 from the germline V gene are SGHAT and FQNNGV. The CDR3 is 12 residues long. The CDR3 here is CASSSLDNEQFF. CDR3 nucleotides: TGTGCCAGCAGCTCTCTCGACAATGAGCAGTTCTTC. Using reference TRBV11-2 and TRBJ2-1 for the parts outside the CDR3, the full variable domain is EAGVAQSPRYKIIEKRQSVAFWCNPISGHATLYWYQQILGQGPKLLIQFQNNGVVDDSQLPKDRFSAERLKGVDSTLKIQPAKLEDSAVYLCASSSLDNEQFFGPGTRLTVL.

The chain is built from TRBV30 and TRBJ1-1, with unresolved D. The V gene lost 5 bases and the J gene lost 5 bases, with 12 bases spanning the gap. The CDR3 is 12 residues long. Germline V gene lookup returns CDR1 GTSNPN and CDR2 SVGIG (reference sequence). CDR3 DNA sequence: TGTGCCTGGGATTACACTGGTACTGAAGCTTTCTTT. As protein: CAWDYTGTEAFF.

This clonotype was recorded at least ten times. V is TRBV15 and J is TRBJ2-1; D call uncertain. Germline V CDR1 and CDR2: LNHNV, YYDKDF (reference sequence). Between the trimmed V and J ends, which lost 1 base and 1 base, there was a span of 8 bases. CDR3 length: 15 amino acids. The CDR3 region is CATSRGSRSYNEQFF. Written as DNA, the CDR3 is TGTGCCACCAGCAGAGGGTCGCGGTCCTACAATGAGCAGTTCTTC.

This clonotype was picked up a small number of times. The rearrangement uses TRBV15 and TRBJ2-5, with TRBD1 matching over 8 bases. The CDR3 is made up of 13 amino acids. Trimming cost V 5 bases and J 13 bases; bases outside gene matches: 12. Germline V gene lookup returns CDR1 LNHNV and CDR2 YYDKDF (reference sequence). The CDR3 sequence: CATSRSDRGNGYF. As DNA, the CDR3 is TGTGCCACCAGCCGGAGCGACAGGGGAAACGGGTACTTC.

The chain is built from TRBV4-3 and TRBJ1-5; D unclear. V dropped 0 bases and J dropped 8 bases, with 11 bases sitting between them. The germline CDR1 and CDR2 sequences are LGHNA and YSLEER. CDR3 size: 14 residues. This chain's CDR3 is CASSQEVGMEPQHF. The CDR3 nucleotides are TGCGCCAGCAGCCAAGAGGTAGGCATGGAGCCCCAGCATTTT.

This clonotype was detected only a few times. The chain recombines TRBV7-8 with TRBJ2-7, with 9 nucleotides matching TRBD1. The CDR3 length is 14 residues. Trimming at V came to 6 bases and at J to 2 bases, leaving 5 bases not matched to a gene. Germline CDR1 SGHVS, CDR2 FQNEAQ. CDR3 sequence: CASSGQGSAYEQYF. As DNA, the CDR3 is TGTGCCAGCAGTGGACAGGGGTCTGCCTACGAGCAGTACTTC.

This clonotype came up a few times. This chain joins TRBV13 and TRBJ2-3; the match to TRBD1 covers 7 bases. This CDR3 has 18 amino acids. V lost 5 bases to trimming and J lost 0 bases; unmatched junction nucleotides: 14. Germline loops: CDR1 PRHDT, CDR2 FYEKMQ (reference sequence). In DNA form, the CDR3 reads TGTGCCAGCAGCCCACCCCCACCCGTGACAGGGAGCACAGATACGCAGTATTTT. This encodes CASSPPPPVTGSTDTQYF.

This clonotype occurred many times. The chain is built from TRBV6-1 and TRBJ2-7; unclear D gene. This CDR3 contains 14 residues. V was trimmed by 6 bases and J by 6 bases, leaving 18 bases between them. Germline values: CDR1 MNHNS, CDR2 SASEGT. CDR3 region: CASSRRPDGSEQYF. CDR3 DNA sequence: TGTGCCAGCAGCCGCCGGCCAGATGGAAGCGAGCAGTACTTC.

This clonotype has just a few counts. The chain employs TRBV4-3 and TRBJ2-1; 9 bases agree with TRBD2. Germline CDR1 reads LGHNA; CDR2 reads YSLEER. V shed 5 bases, J shed 7 bases, and the junction held 6 bases outside the gene matches. This CDR3 is 14 amino acids long. The CDR3 loop is CASSGGLAFNEQFF. The CDR3 DNA reads TGCGCCAGCAGCGGGGGACTAGCCTTTAATGAGCAGTTCTTC.